This T cell receptor (beta chain) was retrieved from a study of response to subunit inactivated influenza vaccine. Regarding the study as a whole: Each seasonal influenza vaccination, the authors suggested, recruits few new T cells.

TCRdb re-called the RT-PCR reads with MiXCR, one entry per CDR3 protein. This table holds around 170,000 distinct CDR3 sequences, approximately 12% found once. Germline values: CDR1 PRHDT, CDR2 FYEKMQ (reference sequence). The V end lost 4 bases, the J end lost 3 bases, and 16 bases lay between the germline ends. This CDR3 has 15 amino acids. The table lists this clonotype with a few counts. Its cognate antigen is unknown. The clonotype comes from a man aged 50 to 69 who received an inactivated influenza vaccine. V is TRBV13 and J is TRBJ2-7, with D possibly being TRBD2 (5 bases). The specimen was CD8+ T cells sorted from PBMCs, collected about 23 months after vaccination. CDR3: CASSSEDVNGYEQYF. DNA of the CDR3: TGTGCCAGCAGCTCGGAGGACGTAAATGGCTACGAGCAGTACTTC.